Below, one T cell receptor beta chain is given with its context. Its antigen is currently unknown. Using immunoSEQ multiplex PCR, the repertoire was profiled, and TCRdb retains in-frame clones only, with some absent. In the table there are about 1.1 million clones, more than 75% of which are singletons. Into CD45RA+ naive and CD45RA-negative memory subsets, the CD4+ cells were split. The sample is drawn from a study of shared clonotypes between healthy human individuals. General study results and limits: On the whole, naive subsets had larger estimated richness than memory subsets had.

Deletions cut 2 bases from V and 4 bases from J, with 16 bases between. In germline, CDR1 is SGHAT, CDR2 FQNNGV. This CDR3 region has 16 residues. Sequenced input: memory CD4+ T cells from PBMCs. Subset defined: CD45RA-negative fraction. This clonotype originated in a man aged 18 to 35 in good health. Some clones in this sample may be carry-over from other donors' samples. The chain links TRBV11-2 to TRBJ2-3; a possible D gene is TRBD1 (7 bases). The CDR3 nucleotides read TGTGCCAGCAGCTTATCGGCAGGGGGGAAGGCAGATACGCAGTATTTT. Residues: CASSLSAGGKADTQYF.